This entry lists 18 T cell receptor beta chains sequenced from one sample in a study of control samples from healthy donors and cancer patients. Produced via immunoSEQ multiplex PCR; TCRdb's table is partial and in-frame only. The repertoire has 150,000 to 200,000 clones, about 94% of them found once; the top ten carry less than 15%. The material sequenced was PBMCs. The origin of the receptors is a man in his 60s with colorectal cancer.

The chain combines TRBV10-2 with TRBJ1-4; 7 nucleotides match TRBD1. CDR1 and CDR2 from the germline V gene are WSHSY and SAAADI. The CDR3 totals 19 residues. The V segment lost 4 bases and the J segment 0 bases; nucleotides outside the gene matches: 14. This chain's CDR3 is CASSVGGGVKFATNEKLFF. The CDR3 DNA reads as TGCGCCAGCAGTGTGGGAGGGGGCGTCAAATTTGCAACTAATGAAAAACTGTTTTTT.

This clone was counted between two and nine times. The chain is built from TRBV11-2 and TRBJ2-5; the D gene is possibly TRBD1 (6 bases). Trimming left V 4 bases short and J 4 bases short, with 13 bases between. CDR1 and CDR2 from the germline V gene are SGHAT and FQNNGV. The CDR3 consists of 14 residues. The CDR3 loop reads CASSSQGKRETQYF. CDR3 DNA sequence: TGTGCCAGCAGCTCTCAGGGGAAACGAGAGACCCAGTACTTC.

Comment on this clone: The sample holds other DNA sequences that translate to the same CDR3. This chain uses TRBV4-3 with TRBJ1-1; D remains unclear. The CDR3 is 13 residues long. Between the trimmed V and J ends, which lost 1 base and 2 bases, there was a span of 5 bases. Germline CDR1 reads LGHNA; CDR2 reads YSLEER. As DNA, the CDR3 is TGCGCCAGCAGCCAAGGGGTTAACACTGAAGCTTTCTTT. As protein: CASSQGVNTEAFF.

CDR3 amino acids: CATSDPTGAPDTQYF. CDR3 nucleotides: TGTGCCACCTCCGACCCGACAGGGGCACCAGATACGCAGTATTTT. The chain combines TRBV24-1 with TRBJ2-3; 8 nucleotides align to TRBD1. The CDR3 spans 15 residues. V was pared by 9 bases and J by 4 bases, with 11 bases of the junction left unmatched. Germline V gene sequence: CDR1 KGHDR, CDR2 SFDVKD.

This chain links TRBV19 with TRBJ1-1; D not resolved. V was shortened by 9 bases and J by 1 base, with 30 bases between the two germline ends. Germline values: CDR1 LNHDA, CDR2 SQIVND (reference sequence). This CDR3 has 19 residues. CDR3 nucleotide sequence: TGTGCCAGCCATGGTGACCGACCTTTAGAAGCCACGGAGAACACTGAAGCTTTCTTT. Residues: CASHGDRPLEATENTEAFF.

Note on this clone: Other nucleotide sequences in the sample specify the same CDR3. V and J are TRBV10-1 and TRBJ1-2, with D possibly being TRBD1 (6 bases). CDR3 length equals 13 residues. Trimming stripped 5 bases from V and 4 bases from J, with 11 bases between. Germline values: CDR1 WNHNN, CDR2 SYGVQD (reference sequence). The DNA for the CDR3 is TGCGCCAGCAGTCCACAGGGCTCCTATGGCTACACCTTC. Protein sequence: CASSPQGSYGYTF.

The V and J genes are TRBV28 and TRBJ1-2; D remains ambiguous. The CDR3 has 13 amino acids. V dropped 5 bases and J dropped 4 bases, with 11 bases sitting between them. The germline V gene encodes CDR1 MDHEN and CDR2 SYDVKM. CDR3 nucleotides: TGTGCCAGCAGTGTGGACGGGTTCTATGGCTACACCTTC. Its protein product is CASSVDGFYGYTF.

This chain uses TRBV5-4 with TRBJ2-7; D remains unclear. This CDR3 is built from 12 residues. Germline lookup yields CDR1 SGHNT and CDR2 YYREEE (reference sequence). Trimming pared 0 bases from V and 5 bases from J, leaving 6 bases between. CDR3 in amino acids: CASSLAMHEQYF. The CDR3 nucleotides are TGTGCCAGCAGCTTGGCAATGCACGAGCAGTACTTC.

CDR3 sequence reads: CASRATSATPNGYTF. The CDR3, as DNA: TGTGCCAGCAGAGCTACTTCCGCGACACCTAATGGCTACACCTTC. The rearrangement uses TRBV7-2 and TRBJ1-2; D is undetermined. With 6 bases removed from V and 6 bases from J, the gap between germline ends came to 20 bases. The CDR3 runs to 15 residues. Germline loops: CDR1 SGHTA, CDR2 FQGNSA.

J is TRBJ1-4 and V is TRBV5-6; 10 bases map to TRBD1. The germline CDR1 and CDR2 sequences are SGHDT and YYEEEE. J was trimmed by 7 bases and V by 3 bases; bases with no gene match: 6. The CDR3 length is 15 residues. In DNA form, the CDR3 reads TGTGCCAGCAGCTCTCCAGGGACAGGGGCTGAAAAACTGTTTTTT. Translation: CASSSPGTGAEKLFF.

V is TRBV24-1 and J is TRBJ2-1, with D unresolved. The germline V gene encodes CDR1 KGHDR and CDR2 SFDVKD. V was trimmed by 6 bases and J by 5 bases, leaving 13 bases between them. The CDR3 is 14 residues long. The CDR3 coding sequence is TGTGCCACCAGTCCGGTGCAGGCACACAATGAGCAGTTCTTC. This encodes CATSPVQAHNEQFF.

As concerns this clone: The sample has other DNA sequences that encode this CDR3 too. The rearrangement uses TRBV6-1 and TRBJ2-7; D unresolved. V lost 2 bases, J lost 4 bases, and 3 bases lay in between. This CDR3 is built from 11 residues. Germline loops: CDR1 MNHNS, CDR2 SASEGT. CDR3 in DNA: TGTGCCAGCAGTGAATTTTACGAGCAGTACTTC. The encoded protein is CASSEFYEQYF.

V is TRBV28 and J is TRBJ1-5; TRBD1 might be the D (6 bases). Germline CDR1 and CDR2: MDHEN and SYDVKM. Trimming removed 6 bases from V and 9 bases from J, with 18 bases in between. The CDR3 loop spans 14 amino acids. The CDR3 coding sequence is TGTGCCAGCAGCCCTACAGGGATTTTACGGCCCCAGCATTTT. It encodes CASSPTGILRPQHF. The variable domain in full, completed from reference TRBV28 and TRBJ1-5, reads DVKVTQSSRYLVKRTGEKVFLECVQDMDHENMFWYRQDPGLGLRLIYFSYDVKMKEKGDIPEGYSVSREKKERFSLILESASTNQTSMYLCASSPTGILRPQHFGDGTRLSIL.

J is TRBJ1-2 and V is TRBV5-1; D is perhaps TRBD1 (5 bases). Germline V gives CDR1 SGHRS, CDR2 YFSETQ. The germline V and J ends were trimmed by 0 bases and 8 bases, with 17 bases remaining between them. There are 15 residues in the CDR3. In DNA, the CDR3 is TGCGCCAGCAGCTTGGACGGGGGGAGGGCATCGGGCTACACCTTC. This gives the protein CASSLDGGRASGYTF.

The chain is built from TRBV19 and TRBJ1-4; no reliable D call. The germline gives CDR1 LNHDA, CDR2 SQIVND (reference sequence). The CDR3 is 15 residues long. Between the trimmed V and J ends, which lost 5 bases and 0 bases, there was a span of 10 bases. CDR3 in DNA: TGTGCCAGTAGTCCCCACGCCGCAACTAATGAAAAACTGTTTTTT. It specifies CASSPHAATNEKLFF.

The chain uses TRBV5-1 and TRBJ2-7, with D perhaps matching TRBD1 (6 bases). Trimming left V 4 bases short and J 4 bases short, with 15 bases between. CDR3 size: 14 residues. From germline, CDR1 is SGHRS and CDR2 YFSETQ. The CDR3 sequence is CASSARTVSYEQYF. In DNA form, the CDR3 reads TGCGCCAGCAGCGCCAGGACAGTTTCTTACGAGCAGTACTTC.

This CDR3 reads CASSLAAGGYGYTF. The CDR3 DNA reads TGTGCCAGCAGCTTGGCGGCAGGAGGTTATGGCTACACCTTC. This chain uses TRBV5-5 with TRBJ1-2, with D uncertain. This CDR3 is built from 14 residues. Germline values: CDR1 SGHKS, CDR2 YYEKEE (reference sequence). V lost 0 bases to trimming and J lost 5 bases, with 11 bases between them. The whole variable domain, remainder taken from reference TRBV5-5 and TRBJ1-2, is DAGVTQSPTHLIKTRGQQVTLRCSPISGHKSVSWYQQVLGQGPQFIFQYYEKEERGRGNFPDRFSARQFPNYSSELNVNALLLGDSALYLCASSLAAGGYGYTFGSGTRLTVV.

This chain connects TRBV18 to TRBJ1-2; D remains ambiguous. The germline V gene has CDR1 KGHSH and CDR2 LQKENI. V was pared by 5 bases and J by 2 bases, with 9 bases between. This CDR3 contains 13 residues. CDR3 DNA: TGTGCCAGCTCAGAGGCAGTCAACTATGGCTACACCTTC. Residues: CASSEAVNYGYTF.